This TCR beta chain is from a study of monozygotic twins with inflammatory bowel disease. TCRdb reprocessed the 5' RACE reads, with one entry per CDR3 protein and no DNA. This repertoire includes around 450,000 distinct CDR3 sequences. What was sequenced was blood. The clonotype originates from a human donor with ulcerative colitis or Crohn's disease, or a healthy co-twin of an affected twin (not recorded which).

The CDR3 spells CSASFAGVSLDLGDTQYF. V usage is TRBV20-1 and J usage is TRBJ2-3; TCRdb's D call of TRBD2 is untestable without DNA. This CDR3 region has 18 residues. Germline V gene data show CDR1 as DFQATT and CDR2 as SNEGSKA (reference sequence).